This TCR beta chain derives from a study of T cells after yellow fever vaccination. Study context: It was SMART-Seq v4 Ultra Low Input that prepared the fractions with low cell numbers.

The 5'RACE template-switching step produced TCR cDNA and added a universal primer site and UMIs. Each CDR3 protein is one row after TCRdb ran MiXCR on the 5' RACE reads. The sample comprises approximately 550,000 distinct CDR3 sequences, 15% to 20% of which are singletons, and roughly an eighth rests with the top ten. Germline CDR1 reads SGDLS; CDR2 reads YYNGEE. The CDR3 sequence is 14 residues long. Trimming pared 4 bases from V and 3 bases from J, leaving 14 bases between. The source was PBMCs, collected 15 days after the yellow fever booster vaccination. This rearrangement joins TRBV9 to TRBJ2-7; D remains ambiguous. The source is a man aged 25 to 45 who received the YFV17D yellow fever vaccine. CDR3 region: CASSPDPTGYEQYF. The CDR3 DNA reads TGTGCCAGCAGCCCCGACCCGACGGGCTACGAGCAGTACTTC. Looking up the rest from reference TRBV9 and TRBJ2-7 gives the full variable domain: DSGVTQTPKHLITATGQRVTLRCSPRSGDLSVYWYQQSLDQGLQFLIQYYNGEERAKGNILERFSAQQFPDLHSELNLSSLELGDSALYFCASSPDPTGYEQYFGPGTRLTVT.